This TCR beta chain was sequenced in a study of beta chain features in type 1 diabetes (dated by TCRdb to 2016 to 2019). For the study in its entirety: Mean age, gender distribution, total cell number and subset yield did not differ between patients and healthy donors. The study compared the TCRB repertoires of sorted circulating CD4+ T cell subsets in recently diagnosed type 1 diabetes patients with those in matched healthy donors. Regulatory and stem cell-like memory subsets were obtained from only 8 patients and about eight healthy donors, while naive and central memory subsets were obtained from all 28 donors. A total of around 110,000,000 sorted cells were examined across all samples, and RNA yield correlated strongly with the number of cells per subset. The full study reports these points: Because cDNA was sequenced instead of genomic DNA, activated cells with high expression could be over-represented, although the groups did not differ in activation or CD3 levels. Fewer insertions and more nucleotide deletions at VDJ recombination sites were observed in patients with type 1 diabetes, implying thymic rearrangement abnormalities. Shorter templates might be favored by PCR, yet because patient and control samples were amplified and corrected together, any such skew would affect both groups equally. Naive, central memory and regulatory TCRB repertoires appeared to be more alike among patients than among healthy donors. Because the HLA sub-analyses included only small numbers of individuals, any influence of HLA type on TCRB rearrangement was left unresolved. Type 1 diabetes patients showed a moderate but significant shortening of TCRB CDR3 length in all four CD4+ subsets.

All of the isolated RNA was reverse transcribed with the High Capacity cDNA Reverse Transcription Kit, so expressed TCRB transcripts were sequenced. Deep immunoSEQ sequencing was performed on naive, central memory and regulatory T cell samples, with an average of roughly 4 million total reads per sample. Sorted cells were lysed in RLT buffer and RNA was extracted with DNase-treated RNeasy Micro or Mini kits, depending on cell number. To prevent cross-contamination, each cell subset was processed individually, whereas patient and healthy donor samples were processed jointly. The immunoSEQ multiplex PCR was used to amplify TCRB sequences from cDNA, generating 87-bp fragments that spanned the CDR3 region. Sequencing of the amplicons was done on the Illumina HiSeq platform. The authors' analysis ran thus. Synthetic template baselines were used to correct PCR bias computationally, reads within Hamming distance 2 were collapsed together, and singletons that could not be merged were discarded. Reads were aligned against IMGT so that V, D and J genes, CDR3 length and insertions or deletions at six rearrangement sites could be assigned. Within each subset, clonotype counts were normalized to sorted cell number, after which true diversity and Gini coefficients were computed with the tcR R package. The overlap coefficient, calculated on TCRB nucleotide sequences, was used to quantify repertoire sharing. Out-of-frame TCRB sequences from naive cells were analyzed as a proxy for the pre-selection repertoire. Held by TCRdb, this immuneACCESS table contains in-frame sequences only and omits some clones. Under half of the omission traces to an unresolved V gene where checked; the cause of the rest is unknown. V, J and clone size are taken as reported in that table, and D and trimming were inferred from the DNA itself. The sample profile shows fewer than 650,000 clones; around 16% of them were found once. The ten largest clones take up roughly 0.098% of the sample.

This clone has more than one count but fewer than ten. Its antigen is not yet known. No base-level quality is on record; no much larger clone is a single base apart. A single peripheral blood draw of 90 to 150 mL on average was collected from each donor into heparinised tubes. A BD FACSAria II was used to sort naive, central memory, regulatory and stem cell-like memory CD4+ T cells with a panel that included CD45RO, CCR7, CD25, CD127, CD95 and CD27. All sorted populations exceeded 95% purity. PBMCs were separated immediately by Lymphoprep density gradient centrifugation and were stained directly, without being cultured. So that batch effects would be minimized, each experiment stained and sorted samples in pairs, pairing one healthy donor with one patient. Specimen: naive CD4+ T cells from blood. The cell subset or site label on this specimen signifies: true naive CD4+ T cells. This receptor was obtained from a man younger than 30 in good health.

The nucleotide sequence reads TGTGCCAGCAGTGAGTCGCAGAGTGGCACTGAAGCTTTCTTT. Its translation is CASSESQSGTEAFF. The chain uses TRBV2 and TRBJ1-1, with the D gene not confidently named. Cut back by 3 bases and 4 bases, the V and J ends lie 12 bases apart. CDR1 and CDR2, per the germline V gene, are SNHLY and FYNNEI. The CDR3 contains 14 residues, cysteine and phenylalanine counted. Left in the record is the CDR3 DNA by itself, 42 bases read in frame from the first base.